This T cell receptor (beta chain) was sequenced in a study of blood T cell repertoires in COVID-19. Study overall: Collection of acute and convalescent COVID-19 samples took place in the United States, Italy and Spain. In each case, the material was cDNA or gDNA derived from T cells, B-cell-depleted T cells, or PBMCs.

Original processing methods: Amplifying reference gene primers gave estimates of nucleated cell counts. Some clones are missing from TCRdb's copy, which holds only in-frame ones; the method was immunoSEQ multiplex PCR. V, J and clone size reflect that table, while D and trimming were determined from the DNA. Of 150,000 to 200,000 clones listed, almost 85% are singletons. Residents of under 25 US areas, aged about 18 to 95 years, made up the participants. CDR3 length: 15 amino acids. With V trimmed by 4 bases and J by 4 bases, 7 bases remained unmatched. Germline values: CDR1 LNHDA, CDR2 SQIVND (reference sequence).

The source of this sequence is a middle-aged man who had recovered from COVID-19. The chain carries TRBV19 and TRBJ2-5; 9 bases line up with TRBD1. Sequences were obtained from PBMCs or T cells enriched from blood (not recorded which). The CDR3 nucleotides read TGTGCCAGTAGTAGCGGGACAGGGAAGGGAGAGACCCAGTACTTC. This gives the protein CASSSGTGKGETQYF. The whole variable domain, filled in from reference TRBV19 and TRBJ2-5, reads DGGITQSPKYLFRKEGQNVTLSCEQNLNHDAMYWYRQDPGQGLRLIYYSQIVNDFQKGDIAEGYSVSREKKESFPLTVTSAQKNPTAFYLCASSSGTGKGETQYFGPGTRLLVL.